The clone carrying this TCR beta chain was seen a single time. Version v3.0 of the immunoSEQ assay ran at survey level. The data were produced by immunoSEQ multiplex PCR, yet TCRdb's version contains in-frame clones alone and is incomplete. The sample has tens of thousands of clones, roughly 85% seen once. V gave up 4 bases and J gave up 2 bases, with 7 bases separating them. This CDR3 has 13 residues. Looked up from germline, CDR1 is SNHLY and CDR2 is FYNNEI. The data originate from a study of long-term antiretroviral therapy in people with HIV. The V and J genes are TRBV2 and TRBJ2-3; D is possibly TRBD2 (5 bases). The source material was unsorted PBMCs, sampled about 3.3 years after starting antiretroviral therapy. The sequence was collected from a man aged 18 to 29 with HIV. The CDR3 nucleotides read TGTGCCAGCAGTGTGACTAACACAGATACGCAGTATTTT. Encoded protein: CASSVTNTDTQYF.